The 15 T cell receptor beta chains listed next were all sequenced from one sample in a study of T-cell memory formation after mild COVID-19 (dated by TCRdb to the early 2020s). Receptor libraries were prepared by 5' RACE. TCRdb lists the instrument as Illumina NovaSeq 6000. The public reads were run again by TCRdb, first through fastp at Q25 and then through MiXCR, and only productive beta chains were kept. Each record represents a unique CDR3 protein, reported with the most common genes and DNA among its rows. A total of roughly 150,000 distinct CDR3 sequences appear in this sample, approximately 14% of them only once. Of the sample, roughly an eighth falls within the top ten clones. The sample taken for sequencing was PBMCs or a T cell subset sorted from them (not recorded which). All receptors come from an adult woman who had mild COVID-19 (a few samples of this study predate the infection). The sample titles of this study are shuffled in the database, so cell type and time point are left out; the donor was told from shared clones.

This chain links TRBV6-2 or TRBV6-3 with TRBJ2-7, with D possibly TRBD1 on 6 matching bases. Germline V gene data show CDR1 as MNHEY and CDR2 as SVGEGT. V lost 8 bases, J lost 4 bases, and 18 bases lay in between. CDR3 size: 14 residues. CDR3 amino acids: CASWGHSLFYEQYF. The DNA for the CDR3 is TGTGCCAGCTGGGGACACAGCTTATTTTACGAGCAGTACTTC.

This clonotype appeared many times. V and J are TRBV4-3 and TRBJ2-7, with D possibly being TRBD1 or TRBD2 (5 bases each). Germline V gives CDR1 LGHNA, CDR2 YSLEER. The CDR3 runs to 18 residues. With 0 bases removed from V and 1 base from J, the gap between germline ends came to 19 bases. This chain's CDR3 is CASSQDGPLREISYEQYF. CDR3 DNA sequence: TGCGCCAGCAGCCAAGATGGGCCCCTCAGGGAGATTTCCTACGAGCAGTACTTC.

J is TRBJ2-3 and V is TRBV11-3; D possibly corresponds to TRBD1 (5 bases). CDR3 length: 15 residues. Germline V gene data show CDR1 as SGHNT and CDR2 as YENEEA. The V and J ends lost 1 base and 2 bases respectively, with 10 bases between them. The CDR3 DNA sequence: TGTGCCAGCAGCTTAGGACAGCTAGACACAGATACGCAGTATTTT. Its protein product is CASSLGQLDTDTQYF.

V is TRBV12-3 or TRBV12-4 and J is TRBJ1-2, with D perhaps TRBD1 (5 bases). The V end was cut by 6 bases, the J end by 5 bases, with 13 bases between. CDR3 length: 13 amino acids. As DNA, the CDR3 is TGTGCCAGCAGCGCCGGGGAGGGGTATGGCTACACCTTC. This sequence encodes CASSAGEGYGYTF.

The chain joins TRBV13 to TRBJ1-6; 10 bases fit TRBD1. V gave up 3 bases and J gave up 8 bases; unmatched junction bases: 7. Germline CDR1 is PRHDT and CDR2 is FYEKMQ (reference sequence). CDR3 length equals 16 residues. DNA for the CDR3: TGTGCCAGCAGCTTTCATCGGGACAGGGGTTATTCACCCCTCCACTTT. Protein: CASSFHRDRGYSPLHF.

The chain uses TRBV7-9 and TRBJ2-1, with 7 positions matching TRBD2. After removal of 5 bases from V and 3 bases from J, the junction contained 13 bases not matched to a gene. Germline V lookup: CDR1 SEHNR, CDR2 FQNEAQ (reference sequence). The CDR3 sequence is 17 residues long. The CDR3 DNA reads TGTGCCAGCAGCCCATCCCGGGGGGAGCTCTTCTACAATGAGCAGTTCTTC. Amino acid sequence: CASSPSRGELFYNEQFF.

This clonotype has only a few counts. The rearrangement links TRBV4-3 to TRBJ2-3, with 10 bases identical to TRBD2. CDR1 LGHNA and CDR2 YSLEER come from the germline V gene. The V and J ends lost 2 bases and 4 bases, in that order; junction bases with no gene match: 9. The CDR3 loop spans 17 amino acids. As DNA, the CDR3 is TGCGCCAGCAGCCAAAGAGTCGGGACTAGCGTGGCAGATACGCAGTATTTT. It is translated as CASSQRVGTSVADTQYF.

This chain links TRBV19 with TRBJ1-5; D is ambiguous. Trimming pared 3 bases from V and 2 bases from J, leaving 8 bases between. Germline V gene sequence: CDR1 LNHDA, CDR2 SQIVND (reference sequence). This CDR3 has 14 amino acids. CDR3 in amino acids: CASSIWGGNQPQHF. The CDR3 DNA follows: TGTGCCAGTAGTATCTGGGGTGGCAATCAGCCCCAGCATTTT.

This clonotype has just a few counts. V gene TRBV5-1 combines with J gene TRBJ2-3, with D tentatively TRBD2 (6 bases). Germline V CDR1 and CDR2: SGHRS, YFSETQ. Trimming took 0 bases from V and 2 from J, leaving 10 bases between them. The CDR3 runs to 15 residues. In DNA, the CDR3 is TGCGCCAGCAGCTTGGTTGGGGGGAACACAGATACGCAGTATTTT. Protein product: CASSLVGGNTDTQYF.

This clonotype has more than one count but fewer than ten. The rearrangement uses TRBV2 and TRBJ2-5; TRBD1 aligns across 7 bases. Unmatched junction bases numbered 7, after V lost 5 bases and J lost 1 base. The CDR3 covers 15 residues. The V gene's germline CDR1 is SNHLY and CDR2 FYNNEI. The CDR3 nucleotides are TGTGCCAGCAGTATCTGGGACAGATCCCAAGAGACCCAGTACTTC. Amino acid sequence: CASSIWDRSQETQYF.

The chain couples TRBV7-8 to TRBJ1-2, with D possibly TRBD1 on 6 matching bases. The CDR3 spans 14 residues. V was clipped by 7 bases and J by 4 bases, with 16 bases between them. Germline V gene data show CDR1 as SGHVS and CDR2 as FQNEAQ. CDR3 in DNA: TGTGCCAGCACCCCAACCCGGACAGTCTATGGCTACACCTTC. Amino acid sequence: CASTPTRTVYGYTF. Based on the CDR3 plus reference TRBV7-8 and TRBJ1-2, the full variable domain is GAGVSQSPRYKVAKRGQDVALRCDPISGHVSLFWYQQALGQGPEFLTYFQNEAQLDKSGLPSDRFFAERPEGSVSTLKIQRTQQEDSAVYLCASTPTRTVYGYTFGSGTRLTVV.

This clonotype appeared many times. This chain uses TRBV5-1 with TRBJ2-1, with no clear D. Germline V gene lookup returns CDR1 SGHRS and CDR2 YFSETQ. Trimming removed 1 base at V and 7 bases at J, with 9 bases between. This CDR3 region has 13 residues. The CDR3 nucleotides read TGCGCCAGCAGCTTGAACCATGCGAATGAGCAGTTCTTC. Translated, it gives CASSLNHANEQFF.

The V gene is TRBV15, the J gene TRBJ2-2; 8 nucleotides match TRBD1. The CDR3 runs 17 residues. Looked up from germline, CDR1 is LNHNV and CDR2 is YYDKDF (reference sequence). Trimming took 5 bases from V and 2 from J; bases not matched to a gene: 10. The CDR3 DNA is TGTGCCACCAGCCCGCGATGGACAGGGATTAACACCGGGGAGCTGTTTTTT. This codes for CATSPRWTGINTGELFF.

This clonotype showed up just a few times. The CDR3 sequence: CASSPRLDSNTGELFF. For the CDR3, the DNA is TGTGCCAGCAGCCCGAGACTAGATTCTAACACCGGGGAGCTGTTTTTT. The V call is TRBV9, the J call TRBJ2-2; D might be TRBD2 (6 bases). Looked up from germline, CDR1 is SGDLS and CDR2 is YYNGEE. V was pared by 4 bases and J by 2 bases, with 15 bases between. This CDR3 spans 16 amino acids.

There are a few counts of this clonotype. The V call is TRBV7-2, the J call TRBJ2-1; D could derive from TRBD1 or TRBD2 (7 bases each). Looked up from germline, CDR1 is SGHTA and CDR2 is FQGNSA. The V end lost 1 base, the J end lost 15 bases, and 16 bases lay between the germline ends. The CDR3 consists of 13 residues. The DNA for the CDR3 is TGTGCCAGCAGCTTAGGCTTCACAGGGGAGGGGTTCTTC. Its translation: CASSLGFTGEGFF.